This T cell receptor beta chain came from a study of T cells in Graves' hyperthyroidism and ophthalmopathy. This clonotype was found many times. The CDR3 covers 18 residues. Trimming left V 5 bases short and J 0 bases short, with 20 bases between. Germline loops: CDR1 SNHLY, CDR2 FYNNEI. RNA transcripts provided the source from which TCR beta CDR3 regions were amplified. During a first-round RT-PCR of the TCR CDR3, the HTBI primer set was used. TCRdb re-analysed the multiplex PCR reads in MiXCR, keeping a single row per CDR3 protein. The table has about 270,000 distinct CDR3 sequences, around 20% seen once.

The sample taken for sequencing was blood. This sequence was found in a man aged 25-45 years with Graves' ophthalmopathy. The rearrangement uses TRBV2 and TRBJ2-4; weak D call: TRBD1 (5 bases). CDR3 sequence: CASSTPDSAPLAKNIQYF. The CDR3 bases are TGTGCCAGCAGTACACCCGACAGTGCCCCACTAGCCAAAAACATTCAGTACTTC.